The 3 T cell receptor beta chains in this list originate from one sample, sequenced in a study of CXCR3-negative and CXCR3-positive naive CD8 T cells (dated by TCRdb to between 2018 and 2020). The reads were generated on a NextSeq 550. The Human TCR Profiling Kit (MiLaboratory) was used to make UMI-labeled 5' RACE TRB cDNA libraries. TCRdb reprocessed the raw reads; every CDR3 protein sequence is a single record, and DNA is not supplied. This sample's listing comprises approximately 83,000 distinct CDR3 sequences. Of the sample, roughly 1.6% falls within the top ten clones. The sequenced sample consisted of naive CXCR3- CD8+ T cells from blood. The cell subset or site label of this sample denotes: CD45RO-CCR7+CD27+CD95- naive CD8+ T cells lacking CXCR3 (TNR3-). All receptors come from a human donor in good health. Some clones in this sample may be carry-over from other donors' samples.

The V and J genes are TRBV7-9 and TRBJ2-7. CDR3 length: 14 residues. CDR1 and CDR2 from the germline V gene are SEHNR and FQNEAQ (reference sequence). The CDR3 loop reads CASSSGQGPYEQYF.

V usage is TRBV4-3 and J usage is TRBJ1-2; TCRdb's D gene call, TRBD1, goes unchecked for lack of DNA. The germline CDR1 and CDR2 sequences are LGHNA and YSLEER. The CDR3 extends over 16 amino acids. CDR3 protein: CASSQEGEDSGYGYTF.

This chain joins TRBV28 and TRBJ1-4; TCRdb picks TRBD1, but there is no DNA to check that call. Germline V gene lookup returns CDR1 MDHEN and CDR2 SYDVKM. This CDR3 has 13 amino acids. CDR3: CASGDRADEKLFF.